The clone carrying this T cell receptor (beta chain) was seen more than once but under ten times. As yet, its antigen is unknown. The data derive from a study of cytomegalovirus exposure and HLA in healthy donors. About the study: As released early, the data held some 85 million unique TCRs from HLA-typed donors. Study-wide points: Association of 16,951 TCR beta sequences with HLA alleles was found at 0.05 false discovery rate in a later analysis. One cluster of highly shared sequence variants probably arose as a sequencing artifact.

PCR primers comprised 60 Vbeta and 13 Jbeta primers. Some clones are missing from TCRdb's copy, which holds only in-frame ones; the method was immunoSEQ multiplex PCR. This table has approximately 150,000 clones, about four fifths appearing once. This CDR3 has 15 residues. The V gene's germline CDR1 is SGDLS and CDR2 YYNGEE. Trimming removed 7 bases from V and 0 bases from J, with 14 bases in between. The chain links TRBV9 to TRBJ1-3, with D perhaps matching TRBD1 (6 bases). The sequencing sample was made of PBMCs. This clonotype originated in a girl aged 10 to 17 in good health and CMV-seropositive. In DNA, the CDR3 is TGTGCCAGCCGAGGGGGAGTAAACTCTGGAAACACCATATATTTT. Translated, it gives CASRGGVNSGNTIYF.